This T cell receptor beta chain was captured by sequencing in a study of T cell repertoires in cytomegalovirus infection. Overall study context: Carrying CMV and the relevant HLA type showed in public TCR beta signatures.

CDR3 size: 20 residues. Germline lookup yields CDR1 MNHEY and CDR2 SMNVEV (reference sequence). The junction had 20 bases not matched to a gene; V was cut back by 5 bases and J by 2 bases. This clonotype was detected only a few times. The antigen remains undetermined. TCRdb called the reads again in MiXCR, with one record for every CDR3 protein. The sample comprises about 69,000 distinct CDR3 sequences, more than 25% of which are singletons, and 45% to 65% rests with the top ten. This receptor was obtained from a human donor in good health (CMV status not recorded). Some clones in this sample may be carry-over from other donors' samples. The sequenced sample was CD8+ T cells from cultured PBMCs, obtained from culture after CMV antigen stimulation. The V and J genes are TRBV27 and TRBJ1-3; 8 nucleotides agree with TRBD1. The CDR3 is CASSDLRGQGFLLTGNTIYF. The CDR3 region has the DNA TGTGCCAGCAGTGACCTCCGAGGACAGGGTTTTTTATTAACTGGAAACACCATATATTTT.